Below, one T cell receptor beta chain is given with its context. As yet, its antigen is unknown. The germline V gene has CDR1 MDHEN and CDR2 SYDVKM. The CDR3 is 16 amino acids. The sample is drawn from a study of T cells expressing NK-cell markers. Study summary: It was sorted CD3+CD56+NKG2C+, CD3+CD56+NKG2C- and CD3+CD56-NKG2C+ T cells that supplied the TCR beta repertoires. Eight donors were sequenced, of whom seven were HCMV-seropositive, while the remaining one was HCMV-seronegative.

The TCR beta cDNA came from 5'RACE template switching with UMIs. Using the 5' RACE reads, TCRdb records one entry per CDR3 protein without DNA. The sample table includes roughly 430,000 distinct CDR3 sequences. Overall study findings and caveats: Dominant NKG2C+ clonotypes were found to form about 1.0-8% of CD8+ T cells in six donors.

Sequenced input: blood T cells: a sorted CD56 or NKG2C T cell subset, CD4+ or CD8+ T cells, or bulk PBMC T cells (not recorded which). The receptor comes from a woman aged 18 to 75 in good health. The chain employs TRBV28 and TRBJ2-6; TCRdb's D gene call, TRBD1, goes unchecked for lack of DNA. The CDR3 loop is CASSTLLGAGANVLTF.